This TCR beta chain came from a study of OX40 agonist ivuxolimab in advanced cancers. Cycle 7 day 1, cycle 4 day 1, and baseline were the timepoints at which blood was sampled. Clones were sequenced by immunoSEQ multiplex PCR, and TCRdb holds only the in-frame ones, with some missing. The profile shows tens of thousands of clones, 90% of them singletons. The count of this clone is one. The sequencing here drew on CD4+ or CD8+ T cells sorted from blood, taken in a trial of the OX40 agonist ivuxolimab. The receptor was derived from an adult with an advanced solid tumor such as melanoma, head and neck, liver or kidney cancer.

The CDR3 bases are TGTGCCAGCTCACCGGCCGGGACTAGCGGCAATGAGCAGTACTTC. This translates into CASSPAGTSGNEQYF. V is TRBV18 and J is TRBJ2-7; the match to TRBD2 covers 11 bases. The trim removed 3 bases at V and 7 bases at J, leaving 8 bases unmatched. The germline V gene encodes CDR1 KGHSH and CDR2 LQKENI. The CDR3 extends over 15 amino acids.